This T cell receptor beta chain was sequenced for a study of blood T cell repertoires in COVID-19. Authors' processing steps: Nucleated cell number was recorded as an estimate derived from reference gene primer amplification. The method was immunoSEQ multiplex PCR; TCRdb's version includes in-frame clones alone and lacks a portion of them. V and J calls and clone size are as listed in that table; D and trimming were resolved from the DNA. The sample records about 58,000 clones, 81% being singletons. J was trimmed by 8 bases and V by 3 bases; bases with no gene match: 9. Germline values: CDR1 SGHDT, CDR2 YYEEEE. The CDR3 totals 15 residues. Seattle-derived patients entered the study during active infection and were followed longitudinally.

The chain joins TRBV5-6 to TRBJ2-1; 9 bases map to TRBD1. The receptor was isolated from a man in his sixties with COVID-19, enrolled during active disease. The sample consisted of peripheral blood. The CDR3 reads CASSWGQGLGDEQFF. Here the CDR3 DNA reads TGTGCCAGCAGCTGGGGACAGGGATTGGGGGATGAGCAGTTCTTC.